This T cell receptor (beta chain) was recovered during a study of cytomegalovirus exposure and HLA in healthy donors. In the case of this clone: Antigen unknown.

The PCR contained 60 Vbeta and 13 Jbeta primers. Libraries were prepared by immunoSEQ multiplex PCR; TCRdb keeps only in-frame clonotypes and omits some of them. The sample carries under 250,000 clones, 70% to 90% recorded once. Study-wide results and caveats: In vitro testing confirmed three CMV-associated chains as specific for CMV antigens. Across donors, sequencing depth was assumed by presence/absence analyses to be roughly uniform.

Input material: PBMCs. The receptor was derived from a woman in her forties or fifties in good health and CMV-seronegative.

The CDR3 region is CASSGQGLGTQYF. The CDR3, as DNA: TGTGCCAGCAGTGGTCAGGGTCTTGGGACCCAGTACTTC. The chain links TRBV2 to TRBJ2-5, with TRBD1 as a possible D gene (5 bases). CDR1 and CDR2 (germline): SNHLY, FYNNEI. The CDR3 is 13 amino acids. Trimming removed 4 bases from V and 7 bases from J, with 13 bases in between.